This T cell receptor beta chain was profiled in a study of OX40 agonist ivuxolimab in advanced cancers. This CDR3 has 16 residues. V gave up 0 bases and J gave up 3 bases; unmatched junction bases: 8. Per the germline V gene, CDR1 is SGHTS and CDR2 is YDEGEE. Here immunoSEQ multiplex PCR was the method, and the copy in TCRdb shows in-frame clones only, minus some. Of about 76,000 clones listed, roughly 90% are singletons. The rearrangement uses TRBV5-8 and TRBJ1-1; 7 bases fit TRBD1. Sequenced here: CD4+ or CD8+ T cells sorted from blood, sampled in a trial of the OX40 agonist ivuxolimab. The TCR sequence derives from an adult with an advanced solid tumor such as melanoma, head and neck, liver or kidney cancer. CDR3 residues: CASSLGSGQGDTEAFF. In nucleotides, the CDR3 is TGTGCCAGCAGCTTGGGCTCTGGGCAGGGGGACACTGAAGCTTTCTTT.